These T cell receptor beta chains were read from a single sample in a study of identical twins. Using its own MiXCR run on the 5' RACE reads, TCRdb lists one record per CDR3 protein. The table includes roughly 710,000 distinct CDR3 sequences, around 6% detected once. Specimen: naive T cells sorted from blood. The source of these receptors is a man between 18 and 35 years old in good health. The CDR3 runs from the conserved cysteine through the conserved F or W. A D gene is named only where the DNA matches it firmly. The listing skips clone size in some rows; elsewhere it reads once, few, many or a size class.

j_call d_call v_call clone_size cdr3_nt cdr3_aa
TRBJ2-1 TRBD2 TRBV29-1 many TGCAGCGTTGAAGGGATGCAGGGAGCGGGAGGTAACAATGAGCAGTTCTTC CSVEGMQGAGGNNEQFF
TRBJ2-3 TRBD2 TRBV7-3 many TGTGCCAGCAGCTCCTCCGGGACTAGCGGGACTAGCACAGATACGCAGTATTTT CASSSSGTSGTSTDTQYF
TRBJ1-2 - TRBV6-1 many TGTGCCAGCAGTACCACACGCCCTAACTATGGCTACACCTTC CASSTTRPNYGYTF
TRBJ2-1 TRBD2 TRBV11-2 few TGTGCCAGCAGCTTAAAACAAGTTTGGGAGGGAGTCCCAGGGCATGAGCAGTTCTTC CASSLKQVWEGVPGHEQFF
TRBJ2-4 TRBD2 TRBV7-2 many TGTGCCAGCAGCTCGGGGACTAGCGGGAGGCGCATGTACTTC CASSSGTSGRRMYF
TRBJ2-2 TRBD2 TRBV5-1 - TGCGCCAGCAGCTTGGAGCTAGCGGGAGGGCTTTCCGGGGAGCTGTTTTTT CASSLELAGGLSGELFF
TRBJ2-1 - TRBV29-1 many TGCAGCGTTGTAAGGGTCAATGAGCAGTTCTTC CSVVRVNEQFF
TRBJ2-7 TRBD1 TRBV27 many TGTGCCAGCAGTTTTGTGGGGACAGGGTCCTACGAGCAGTACTTC CASSFVGTGSYEQYF
TRBJ2-2 - TRBV11-2 few TGTGCCAGCAGCCTATCCACCCGGGAGCTGTTTTTT CASSLSTRELFF
TRBJ2-5 - TRBV6-5 - TGTGCCAGCAGTTACTCGGGGATCAGGGGAAGGGAAGAGACCCAGTACTTC CASSYSGIRGREETQYF
TRBJ1-4 - TRBV3-1 few TGTGCCAGCAGCCACCGGAATGAAAAACTGTTTTTT CASSHRNEKLFF
TRBJ2-1 - TRBV6-5 few TGTGCCAGCAGTTACTGGGACAACGCCGACAATGAGCAGTTCTTC CASSYWDNADNEQFF
TRBJ2-7 TRBD1 TRBV7-9 few TGTGCCAGCAGCTTATTGGGTTTGAGGACAGGGGACGAGCAGTACTTC CASSLLGLRTGDEQYF
TRBJ2-5 - TRBV5-1 few TGCGCCAGCAGTTCGACCAAACTAGACAGTCAAGAGACCCAGTACTTC CASSSTKLDSQETQYF
TRBJ2-7 - TRBV30 - TGTGCCTGGGCCACCCTAGGGGAGCAGTACTTC CAWATLGEQYF
TRBJ2-2 TRBD2 TRBV27 few TGTGCCAGCACCTTAAGTGGACTAGCGGCCGGGGAGCTGTTTTTT CASTLSGLAAGELFF
TRBJ2-7 - TRBV28 - TGTGCCAGCAGTTTGATCGGACTTCAGGGTACGTACTTC CASSLIGLQGTYF
TRBJ2-4 TRBD1 TRBV28 many TGTGCCAGCAGTCTTCCACTGGGACAGGGGAAAAACATTCAGTACTTC CASSLPLGQGKNIQYF
TRBJ2-1 TRBD2 TRBV20-1 - TGCAGTGCTGAGAGGTACTTAGCGGGGGATTACAATGAGCAGTTCTTC CSAERYLAGDYNEQFF
TRBJ2-7 - TRBV12-3/TRBV12-4 many TGTGCCAGCAGTTTACCAACCGGTGGTGTTGGCCCCTACGAGCAGTACTTC CASSLPTGGVGPYEQYF
TRBJ2-1 - TRBV20-1 many TGCAGTGCTTCACAGGGAGTTGAGCAGTTCTTC CSASQGVEQFF
TRBJ1-2 TRBD1 TRBV7-3 many TGTGCCAGCAGCTTATACAGGGGGGCTAGTGGCTACACCTTC CASSLYRGASGYTF
TRBJ2-3 - TRBV6-2/TRBV6-3 many TGTGCCAGCAGTTACTCGGTCCGGGAGTTAGATACGCAGTATTTT CASSYSVRELDTQYF
TRBJ1-2 TRBD1 TRBV9 - TGTGCCAGCAGCGTTTCCCGAACAGGGGCCGCTGGCTACACCTTC CASSVSRTGAAGYTF
TRBJ2-2 TRBD2 TRBV29-1 many TGCAGCGCCCTCCGCGGGAGGGGTGGCGGGGAGCTGTTTTTT CSALRGRGGGELFF
TRBJ1-5 - TRBV30 many TGTGCCTGGAGTCGGACAAACCAGCATTTT CAWSRTNQHF
TRBJ2-1 TRBD1 TRBV10-1 once TGCGCCAGCAGTGAGCGTCGCCCTGGACCGGGACAGGGTAATGTGGGGCAGTTCTTC CASSERRPGPGQGNVGQFF
TRBJ1-1 - TRBV12-3/TRBV12-4 - TGTGCCAGCAGTTTGAAGGGGATTATCACTGAAGCTTTCTTT CASSLKGIITEAFF
TRBJ2-1 TRBD2 TRBV7-8 - TGTGCCAGCTCAAACCCTAGCGGGGCCAGCTCCTACAATGAGCAGTTCTTC CASSNPSGASSYNEQFF
TRBJ2-5 - TRBV5-1 many TGCGCCAGCAGCTTTGCAGGGGCCCAAGAGACCCAGTACTTC CASSFAGAQETQYF
TRBJ1-2 - TRBV10-3 few TGTGCCATCAGTGAGTCACAAGGGCCTTCTAACTATGGCTACACCTTC CAISESQGPSNYGYTF
TRBJ2-7 TRBD1 TRBV29-1 many TGCAGCGTTGGGGGGACAGTGTCCCACGAGCAGTACTTC CSVGGTVSHEQYF
TRBJ2-1 TRBD2 TRBV6-1 many TGTGCCAGCAGTCCCGGGACTACACCCGGTGAGCAGTTCTTC CASSPGTTPGEQFF
TRBJ2-1 - TRBV18 many TGTGCCAGCTCACCACCGGACAATAATGAGCAGTTCTTC CASSPPDNNEQFF
TRBJ2-5 - TRBV7-2 few TGTGCCAGCAGCTCCGAGCAGCAAGAGACCCAGTACTTC CASSSEQQETQYF
TRBJ2-7 TRBD2 TRBV10-3 few TGTGCCATCAGTGCCCGGGGACTGGGGACTAGCGTATCCTACGAGCAGTACTTC CAISARGLGTSVSYEQYF
TRBJ2-3 - TRBV27 - TGTGCCAGCAGCAAAAAGTACACCGATACGCAGTATTTT CASSKKYTDTQYF
TRBJ1-4 - TRBV5-1 - TGCGCCAGCAGCTCTGGGAGGGCGGCTAATGAAAAACTGTTTTTT CASSSGRAANEKLFF
TRBJ2-3 - TRBV7-9 - TGTGCCAGCAGCCGCTTCAGGAGTAGAGGGACAGATACGCAGTATTTT CASSRFRSRGTDTQYF
TRBJ2-3 TRBD2 TRBV14 few TGTGCCAGCAGCCTAACTAGCGGGAGGGCCAGGGCAGATACGCAGTATTTT CASSLTSGRARADTQYF
TRBJ2-3 - TRBV4-2 - TGTGCCAGCAGCCAAGTCGGGGGGCCCACAGATACGCAGTATTTT CASSQVGGPTDTQYF
TRBJ2-1 - TRBV4-1 few TGCGCCAGCAGCCAAGTGTTAAGTGAGCAGTTCTTC CASSQVLSEQFF
TRBJ1-4 TRBD1 TRBV12-3/TRBV12-4 many TGTGCCAGCAGCCCCCCCGGACAGGGAGCCGAAAAACTGTTTTTT CASSPPGQGAEKLFF
TRBJ2-5 - TRBV9 many TGTGCCAGCAGCGTAGCTCCCCAACAGCAAGAGACCCAGTACTTC CASSVAPQQQETQYF
TRBJ1-3 - TRBV29-1 - TGCAGCGCCCAAGGGGCTGGAAACACCATATATTTT CSAQGAGNTIYF
TRBJ1-5 - TRBV27 few TGTGCCAGCAGTCTTCAATGGGGGGGTAACAATCAGCCCCAGCATTTT CASSLQWGGNNQPQHF
TRBJ1-6 - TRBV30 many TGTGCCTGGGCGGACAGAAATAATTCACCCCTCCACTTT CAWADRNNSPLHF
TRBJ2-1 - TRBV10-1 - TGCGCCAGAGCACTTAATAGCGCTAGCTCCTACAATGAGCAGTTCTTC CARALNSASSYNEQFF
TRBJ2-1 - TRBV20-1 - TGCAGTGCTACGCCTTTGAGATACAATGAGCAGTTCTTC CSATPLRYNEQFF
TRBJ1-2 TRBD1 TRBV12-3/TRBV12-4 many TGTGCCAGCAGACCTCCAGGGGGCAGTGGCTACACCTTC CASRPPGGSGYTF
TRBJ1-1 - TRBV5-1 - TGCGCCAGCAGCTTGGACTCCGGGGGGAACACTGAAGCTTTCTTT CASSLDSGGNTEAFF
TRBJ2-1 TRBD2 TRBV12-3/TRBV12-4 few TGTGCCAGCAGTTTAGCGTGGGCTAGCGGGTACAATGAGCAGTTCTTC CASSLAWASGYNEQFF
TRBJ2-1 TRBD2 TRBV11-3 - TGTGCCAGCAGCCCGACGGGGGGAACTAGCAATGAGCAGTTCTTC CASSPTGGTSNEQFF
TRBJ2-1 TRBD2 TRBV9 many TGTGCCAGCAGCGTACAAACTAGCGGGAGCTCCTACAATGAGCAGTTCTTC CASSVQTSGSSYNEQFF
TRBJ2-3 TRBD2 TRBV12-3/TRBV12-4 many TGTGCCAGCCGCCTTAATGTAGCGGGAGGGCAAGATACGCAGTATTTT CASRLNVAGGQDTQYF
TRBJ2-6 - TRBV7-9 - TGTGCCAGCAGCTTGGATCATTTTAGGGATGGGGCCAACGTCCTGACTTTC CASSLDHFRDGANVLTF
TRBJ1-5 TRBD1 TRBV12-3/TRBV12-4 many TGTGCCAGCAGGCTCACAGGGGGAGGTCAGCCCCAGCATTTT CASRLTGGGQPQHF
TRBJ2-7 - TRBV29-1 many TGCAGCGTTCTTAGTAAAGGAGAGCAGTACTTC CSVLSKGEQYF
TRBJ2-1 - TRBV13 few TGTGCCAGCAGCTTGACAGCGAGGAATGAGCAGTTCTTC CASSLTARNEQFF
TRBJ2-7 - TRBV5-1 few TGCGCCAGCAGCTTGGCCCGAGCTAGAGAGCAGTACTTC CASSLARAREQYF